This T cell receptor (beta chain) emerged from a study of post-analysis software for immune sequencing data. Prepared TCR beta cDNA libraries contained unique molecular identifiers. TCRdb ran MiXCR on the PCR reads and lists one entry per CDR3 protein. Of a few hundred thousand distinct CDR3 sequences listed, 45% are singletons. General study points: When the samples were clustered directly with F measure, those that had been prepared in the same batch showed strong co-clustering.

There are a few counts of this clonotype. Its antigen is currently unknown. This clonotype was sampled from a girl aged 10 to 17 with multiple sclerosis. Input material: blood.

The CDR3 is CASSSRGMIYEQYF. In nucleotides, the CDR3 is TGTGCCAGCAGCTCAAGGGGAATGATCTACGAGCAGTACTTC. This chain uses TRBV7-2 with TRBJ2-7; possible D gene TRBD1, 5 bases. This CDR3 contains 14 residues. Trimming cost V 4 bases and J 3 bases, with 13 bases left between them. Germline V gives CDR1 SGHTA, CDR2 FQGNSA. Supplemented by reference TRBV7-2 and TRBJ2-7, the full variable domain reads GAGVSQSPSNKVTEKGKDVELRCDPISGHTALYWYRQSLGQGLEFLIYFQGNSAPDKSGLPSDRFSAERTGGSVSTLTIQRTQQEDSAVYLCASSSRGMIYEQYFGPGTRLTVT.